The entry below describes one T cell receptor (beta chain). Its antigen remains unknown. The sample is drawn from a study of T cell responses to AZD1222 COVID-19 vaccine. Study-level information: Whether given at about 4 or about 12 weeks, second doses were pooled. Overall study findings and caveats: Nearly half of spike-specific TCRs reportedly target variant regions that are unmutated in the B.1.351 and B.1.1.7 variants. Mostly white British, mostly female donors; authors suggested clonal diversity may be underestimated. Repertoire samples came only from after the peak T cell response.

Between the trimmed V and J ends, which lost 5 bases and 6 bases, there was a span of 14 bases. CDR3 length: 13 amino acids. Produced via immunoSEQ multiplex PCR; TCRdb's table is partial and in-frame only. Here the sample spans approximately 110,000 clones, roughly 88% being singletons. The source of this sequence is an adult in good health. J is TRBJ2-7 and V is TRBV12-3 or TRBV12-4; TRBD1 or TRBD2 may be the D gene (5 bases each). The source was peripheral blood, collected on day 0 of AZD1222 vaccination. The CDR3 coding sequence is TGTGCCAGCAGTGTCTGGGACGGAGCCGAGCAGTACTTC. It yields the protein CASSVWDGAEQYF.